Below are 8 T cell receptor beta chains sequenced from a single sample in a study of glioma-infiltrating T cells after dendritic cell vaccination. Clones were read by immunoSEQ multiplex PCR, and TCRdb kept only the in-frame ones, dropping some. There are under 70,000 clones in the sample; roughly four fifths occur only once, and 9.2% lies in the top ten. This specimen consisted of blood, obtained before dendritic cell vaccination. These receptors all stem from a human donor with glioblastoma.

The chain is built from TRBV5-6 and TRBJ2-2; no firm D call. V gave up 4 bases and J gave up 2 bases, with 12 bases separating them. The CDR3 consists of 15 residues. CDR1 is SGHDT and CDR2 is YYEEEE in the germline V gene. The CDR3 here is CASSRRDINTGELFF. CDR3 nucleotide sequence: TGTGCCAGCAGCCGCCGCGACATTAACACCGGGGAGCTGTTTTTT.

The CDR3 spells CASSARGNQPQHF. For the CDR3, the DNA is TGTGCCAGCAGTGCCAGGGGCAATCAGCCCCAGCATTTT. The chain couples TRBV2 to TRBJ1-5, with TRBD1 as a possible D gene (5 bases). Trimming pared 4 bases from V and 2 bases from J, leaving 6 bases between. The CDR3 has 13 amino acids. Germline CDR1 SNHLY, CDR2 FYNNEI.

V usage is TRBV5-1 and J usage is TRBJ2-7, with TRBD1 matching 11 bases. The CDR3 length is 17 residues. The germline V gene has CDR1 SGHRS and CDR2 YFSETQ. Trimming cost V 2 bases and J 2 bases; bases outside gene matches: 9. The CDR3: CASSFGADRGLTYEQYF. The DNA of the CDR3 is TGCGCCAGCAGCTTTGGGGCGGACAGGGGGCTAACCTACGAGCAGTACTTC.

CDR3 nucleotide sequence: TGTGCCAGCTCACCAAGGTTGACAGGGGGCGACCGAACCACCAATGAGCAGTTCTTC. Translation: CASSPRLTGGDRTTNEQFF. The V gene is TRBV18, the J gene TRBJ2-1; 10 bases are shared with TRBD1. The germline CDR1 and CDR2 sequences are KGHSH and LQKENI. The CDR3 is made up of 19 amino acids. Trimming at V came to 2 bases and at J to 6 bases, leaving 16 bases not matched to a gene.

There are a few counts of this clone. The V gene is TRBV4-1, the J gene TRBJ1-4; D is possibly TRBD1 (5 bases). The germline CDR1 and CDR2 sequences are MGHRA and YSYEKL. V was shortened by 2 bases and J by 10 bases, with 17 bases between the two germline ends. There are 15 residues in the CDR3. The CDR3 reads CASSQLVQGERKLFF. CDR3 sequence (DNA): TGCGCCAGCAGCCAATTGGTTCAGGGCGAACGAAAACTGTTTTTT.

The chain combines TRBV27 with TRBJ1-2; the D gene is possibly TRBD1 (6 bases). CDR1 MNHEY and CDR2 SMNVEV come from the germline V gene (reference sequence). Trimming took off 3 bases at V and 2 bases at J, with 10 bases between the two ends. The CDR3 has 14 residues. The CDR3 loop reads CASSFGRGNYGYTF. The CDR3 coding sequence is TGTGCCAGCAGTTTCGGCAGGGGAAACTATGGCTACACCTTC.

This chain links TRBV30 with TRBJ2-7; 7 positions agree with TRBD1. The germline gives CDR1 GTSNPN, CDR2 SVGIG (reference sequence). The J segment lost 4 bases and the V segment lost 5 bases, leaving 8 bases of the junction unmatched. The CDR3 is 13 amino acids. CDR3: CAWARQGIYEQYF. The CDR3 coding sequence is TGTGCCTGGGCCCGACAGGGAATATACGAGCAGTACTTC.

This clone occurred once. The V call is TRBV4-2, the J call TRBJ2-1; 12 nucleotides line up with TRBD2. CDR1 is LGHNA, CDR2 YNFKEQ, per germline. After removal of 4 bases from V and 3 bases from J, the junction contained 4 bases not matched to a gene. The CDR3 runs to 16 residues. The CDR3 here is CASSPQTSGGYNEQFF. The CDR3 DNA follows: TGTGCCAGCAGCCCCCAGACTAGCGGGGGCTACAATGAGCAGTTCTTC.